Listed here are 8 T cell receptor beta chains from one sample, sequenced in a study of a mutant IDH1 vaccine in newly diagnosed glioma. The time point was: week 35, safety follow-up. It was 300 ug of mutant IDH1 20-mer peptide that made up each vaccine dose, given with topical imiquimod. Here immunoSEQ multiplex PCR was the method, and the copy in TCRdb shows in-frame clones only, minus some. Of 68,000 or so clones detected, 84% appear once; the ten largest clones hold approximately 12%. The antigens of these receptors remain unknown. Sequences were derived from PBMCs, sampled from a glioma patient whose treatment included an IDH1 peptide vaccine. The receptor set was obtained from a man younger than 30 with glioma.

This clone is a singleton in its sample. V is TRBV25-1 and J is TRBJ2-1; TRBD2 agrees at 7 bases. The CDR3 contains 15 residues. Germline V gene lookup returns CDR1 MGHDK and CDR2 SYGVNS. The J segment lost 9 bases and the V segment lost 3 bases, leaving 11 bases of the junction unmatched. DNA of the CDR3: TGTGCCAGCAGTGATATTCAGAACCCGGGGGGTGAGCAGTTCTTC. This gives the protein CASSDIQNPGGEQFF.

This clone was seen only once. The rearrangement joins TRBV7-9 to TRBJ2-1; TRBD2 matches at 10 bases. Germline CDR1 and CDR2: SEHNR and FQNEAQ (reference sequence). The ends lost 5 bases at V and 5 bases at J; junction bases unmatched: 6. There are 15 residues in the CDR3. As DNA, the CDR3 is TGTGCCAGCAGCCCGCGGAGCGGGGGGGACAATGAGCAGTTCTTC. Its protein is CASSPRSGGDNEQFF.

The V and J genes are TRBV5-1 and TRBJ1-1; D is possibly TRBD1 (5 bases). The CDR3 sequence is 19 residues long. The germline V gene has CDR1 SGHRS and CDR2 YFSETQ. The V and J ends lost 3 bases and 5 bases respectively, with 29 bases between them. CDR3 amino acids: CASSSVYGGAHPFLTEAFF. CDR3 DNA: TGCGCCAGCAGCTCTGTATATGGAGGGGCCCACCCATTTTTAACTGAAGCTTTCTTT.

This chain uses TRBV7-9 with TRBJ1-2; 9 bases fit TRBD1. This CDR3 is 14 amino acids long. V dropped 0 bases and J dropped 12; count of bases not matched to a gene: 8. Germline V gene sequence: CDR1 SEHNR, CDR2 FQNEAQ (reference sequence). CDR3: CASSLASTGGKNTF. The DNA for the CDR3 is TGTGCCAGCAGCTTAGCGAGTACAGGGGGCAAAAACACCTTC.

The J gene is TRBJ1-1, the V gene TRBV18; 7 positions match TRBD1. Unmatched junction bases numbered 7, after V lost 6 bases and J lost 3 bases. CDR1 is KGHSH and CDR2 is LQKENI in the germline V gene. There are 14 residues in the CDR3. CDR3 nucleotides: TGTGCCAGCTCGCTGAACAGGGGCGACACTGAAGCTTTCTTT. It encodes CASSLNRGDTEAFF.

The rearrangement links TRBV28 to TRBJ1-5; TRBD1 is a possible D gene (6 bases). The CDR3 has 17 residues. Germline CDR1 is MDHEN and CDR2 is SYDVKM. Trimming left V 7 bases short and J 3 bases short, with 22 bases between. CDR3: CASKISGAGAINQPQHF. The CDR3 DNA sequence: TGTGCCAGCAAGATTTCTGGGGCAGGGGCCATCAATCAGCCCCAGCATTTT.

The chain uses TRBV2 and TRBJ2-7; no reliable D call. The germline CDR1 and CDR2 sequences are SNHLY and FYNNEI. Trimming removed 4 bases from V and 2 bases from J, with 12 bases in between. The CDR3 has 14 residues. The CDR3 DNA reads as TGTGCCAGCAGTGTGGGTGGCAGCGCCTACGAGCAGTACTTC. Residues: CASSVGGSAYEQYF.

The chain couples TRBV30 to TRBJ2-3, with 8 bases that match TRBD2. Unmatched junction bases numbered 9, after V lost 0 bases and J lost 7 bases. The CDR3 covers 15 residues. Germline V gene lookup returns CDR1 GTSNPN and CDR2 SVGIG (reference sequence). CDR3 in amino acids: CAWSVRTGGPNTQYF. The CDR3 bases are TGTGCCTGGAGTGTACGGACGGGAGGGCCGAATACGCAGTATTTT.